This note documents a single T cell receptor (beta chain) sequence. The antigen is not known. The data derive from a study of long-term antiretroviral therapy in people with HIV. The CDR3 is 14 residues long. The germline V and J ends were trimmed by 3 bases and 3 bases, with 8 bases remaining between them. From germline, CDR1 is MNHEY and CDR2 SMNVEV (reference sequence). immunoSEQ v3.0 was run at survey level. Assay: immunoSEQ multiplex PCR; the TCRdb copy retains only in-frame clones and omits some. Of under 30,000 clones listed, around four fifths are singletons. Study-level points and caveats: Collection of the blood took place between the mid-2000s and the late 2010s. The ART regimens in use then may have been less effective than current ones.

V gene TRBV27 combines with J gene TRBJ1-4; D may be TRBD1 (5 bases). This specimen was unsorted PBMCs, taken 3 years after starting antiretroviral therapy. The clonotype originates from a man aged 18 to 35 with HIV. In nucleotides, the CDR3 is TGTGCCAGCAGTTTTGGGGGGGCTAATGAAAAACTGTTTTTT. Its translation is CASSFGGANEKLFF.